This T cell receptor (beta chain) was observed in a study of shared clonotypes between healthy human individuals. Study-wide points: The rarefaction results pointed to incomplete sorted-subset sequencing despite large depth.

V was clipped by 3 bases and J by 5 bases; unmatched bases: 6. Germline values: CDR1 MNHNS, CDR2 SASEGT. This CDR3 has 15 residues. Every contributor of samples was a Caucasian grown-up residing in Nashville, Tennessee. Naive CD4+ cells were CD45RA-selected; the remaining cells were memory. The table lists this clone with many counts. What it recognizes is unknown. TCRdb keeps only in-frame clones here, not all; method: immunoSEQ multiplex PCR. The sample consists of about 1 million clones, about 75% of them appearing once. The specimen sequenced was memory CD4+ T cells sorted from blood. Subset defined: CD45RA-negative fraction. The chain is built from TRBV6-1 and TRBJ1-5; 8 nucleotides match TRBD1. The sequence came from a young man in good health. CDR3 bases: TGTGCCAGCAGTGACGGACAGGGAATGTATCAGCCCCAGCATTTT. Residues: CASSDGQGMYQPQHF.